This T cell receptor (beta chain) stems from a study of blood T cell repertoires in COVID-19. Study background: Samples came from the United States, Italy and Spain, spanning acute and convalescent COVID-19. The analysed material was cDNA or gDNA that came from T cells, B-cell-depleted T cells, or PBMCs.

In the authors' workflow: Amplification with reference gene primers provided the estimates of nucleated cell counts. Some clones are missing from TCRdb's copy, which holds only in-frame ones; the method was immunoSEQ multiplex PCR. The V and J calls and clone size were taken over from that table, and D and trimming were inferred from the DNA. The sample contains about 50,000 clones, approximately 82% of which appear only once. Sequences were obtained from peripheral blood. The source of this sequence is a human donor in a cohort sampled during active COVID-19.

CDR3 amino acids: CASSQEEQANYGYTF. The CDR3 DNA follows: TGTGCCAGCAGCCAAGAAGAACAGGCTAACTATGGCTACACCTTC. J is TRBJ1-2 and V is TRBV4-2, with D tentatively TRBD1 (5 bases). Germline values: CDR1 LGHNA, CDR2 YNFKEQ. V was shortened by 0 bases and J by 0 bases, with 8 bases between the two germline ends. The CDR3 is 15 amino acids.